What follows are 10 T cell receptor beta chains derived from one specimen sequenced in a study of breast tumors, draining lymph nodes, adjacent tissues. A single record per CDR3 protein comes from TCRdb applying MiXCR to the multiplex PCR reads. The sample yields 150,000 to 200,000 distinct CDR3 sequences, approximately 30% seen once. Breast cancer patients provided tissue from their axillary draining lymph nodes. Sequenced sample: axillary lymph node tissue. Receptors were obtained from a female donor with breast cancer. Some clones in this sample may be carry-over from other donors' samples.

This clonotype was observed at least ten times. The V gene is TRBV2, the J gene TRBJ2-5, with 7 bases fitting TRBD1. J was trimmed by 1 base and V by 6 bases; bases with no gene match: 5. CDR1 is SNHLY, CDR2 FYNNEI, per germline. CDR3 length: 14 residues. CDR3 coding DNA: TGTGCCAGCAGCAGACAGGGTTCCCAAGAGACCCAGTACTTC. This gives the protein CASSRQGSQETQYF.

This chain connects TRBV2 to TRBJ2-5, with a tentative D call TRBD2 (5 bases). The CDR3 consists of 14 residues. Trimming pared 7 bases from V and 4 bases from J, leaving 16 bases between. Germline values: CDR1 SNHLY, CDR2 FYNNEI. CDR3 nucleotide sequence: TGTGCCAGCAACGGACTCGGGGAGACAGAGACCCAGTACTTC. Amino acid sequence: CASNGLGETETQYF.

Ten or more counts support this clonotype. The DNA of the CDR3 is TGTGCCAGTAGTACCTCGGACAGGGGATGGGGCAATCAGCCCCAGCATTTT. Protein sequence: CASSTSDRGWGNQPQHF. The chain uses TRBV19 and TRBJ1-5, with 9 nucleotides matching TRBD1. V shed 4 bases and J 2 bases; nucleotides not matched to a gene: 9. Germline CDR1 reads LNHDA; CDR2 reads SQIVND (reference sequence). The CDR3 is 17 residues long.

J is TRBJ1-5 and V is TRBV20-1, with 7 bases that match TRBD1. The junction had 11 bases not matched to a gene; V was cut back by 6 bases and J by 12 bases. Germline loops: CDR1 DFQATT, CDR2 SNEGSKA (reference sequence). The CDR3 is 12 amino acids. CDR3 DNA sequence: TGCAGTGCCCCACTACGGGACAGCGACCAGCATTTT. Its translation: CSAPLRDSDQHF.

This clonotype was observed many times. V gene TRBV5-6 combines with J gene TRBJ2-7, with TRBD1 matching 7 bases. The CDR3 is 16 residues long. V lost 1 base to trimming and J lost 0 bases; unmatched junction nucleotides: 7. Looked up from germline, CDR1 is SGHDT and CDR2 is YYEEEE. CDR3 loop: CASSLTGTVGSYEQYF. In DNA, the CDR3 is TGTGCCAGCAGCTTGACCGGGACAGTGGGCTCCTACGAGCAGTACTTC. The full variable domain, rest sourced from reference TRBV5-6 and TRBJ2-7, is DAGVTQSPTHLIKTRGQQVTLRCSPKSGHDTVSWYQQALGQGPQFIFQYYEEEERQRGNFPDRFSGHQFPNYSSELNVNALLLGDSALYLCASSLTGTVGSYEQYFGPGTRLTVT.

This clonotype came up many times. This chain uses TRBV12-3 or TRBV12-4 with TRBJ1-6, with D possibly matching TRBD1 (5 bases). Trimming stripped 3 bases from V and 9 bases from J, with 12 bases between. The CDR3 sequence is 14 residues long. The CDR3 DNA is TGTGCCAGCAGTTTCAATGGGGCTCGTTCACCCCTCCACTTT. Its translation: CASSFNGARSPLHF.

This clonotype appeared a few times. The junction departs from the called germline gene at one end, perhaps through a read error. In DNA form, the CDR3 reads TGTGCCAGCAGCTTATTGGACAACTCCTGCGAGCAGTACTTC. Its translation: CASSLLDNSCEQYF. The rearrangement links TRBV11-2 to TRBJ2-7; D is possibly TRBD1 (5 bases). The CDR3 has 14 residues. Germline lookup yields CDR1 SGHAT and CDR2 FQNNGV.

CDR3 in amino acids: CASSEQPTYGYTF. In DNA form, the CDR3 reads TGTGCCAGCAGTGAACAGCCGACCTATGGCTACACCTTC. This chain connects TRBV19 to TRBJ1-2; D is unclear. This CDR3 spans 13 amino acids. V lost 9 bases, J lost 4 bases, and 15 bases lay in between. Germline lookup yields CDR1 LNHDA and CDR2 SQIVND (reference sequence).

J is TRBJ1-1 and V is TRBV11-2, with a weak D call TRBD1 (6 bases). V lost 5 bases and J 5 bases, leaving 21 bases between the germline ends. In germline, CDR1 is SGHAT, CDR2 FQNNGV. The CDR3 loop spans 16 amino acids. In nucleotides, the CDR3 is TGTGCCAGCAGCGCAGCAGGGGAACGTAAGAGGACTGAAGCTTTCTTT. The encoded protein is CASSAAGERKRTEAFF.

This clonotype has ten or more counts. The CDR3 reads CASSQESAHGGETQYF. DNA for the CDR3: TGTGCCAGCAGCCAAGAAAGCGCCCATGGGGGGGAGACCCAGTACTTC. The rearrangement uses TRBV3-2 and TRBJ2-5; TRBD1, as called in the table, went unchecked against the DNA. TRBV3-2 is given as a pseudogene. This CDR3 comprises 16 residues.